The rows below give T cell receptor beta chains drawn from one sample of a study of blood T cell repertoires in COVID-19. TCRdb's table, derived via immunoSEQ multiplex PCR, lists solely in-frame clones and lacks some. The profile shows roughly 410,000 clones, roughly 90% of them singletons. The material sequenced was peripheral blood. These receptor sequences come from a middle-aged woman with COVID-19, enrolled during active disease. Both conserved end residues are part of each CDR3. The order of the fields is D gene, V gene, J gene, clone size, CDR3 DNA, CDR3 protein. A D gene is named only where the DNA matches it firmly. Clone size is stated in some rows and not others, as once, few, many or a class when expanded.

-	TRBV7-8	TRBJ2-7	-	TGTGCCAGCAGCCGGGTGGAGACCTACGAGCAGTACTTC	CASSRVETYEQYF
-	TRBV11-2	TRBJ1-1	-	TGTGCCAGCAGCTACTCCTACACTGAAGCTTTCTTT	CASSYSYTEAFF
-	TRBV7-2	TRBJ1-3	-	TGTGCCAGCAGCCCCCCTCGGTATGGAAACACCATATATTTT	CASSPPRYGNTIYF
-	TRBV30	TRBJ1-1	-	TGTGCCTGGGGGCGCAGGAACACTGAAGCTTTCTTT	CAWGRRNTEAFF
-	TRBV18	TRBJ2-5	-	TGTGCCAGCTCACCAAGGCGGGAAACCCAGTACTTC	CASSPRRETQYF
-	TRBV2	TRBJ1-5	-	TGTGCCAGCAGTGAAGGGAGGTATCAGCCCCAGCATTTT	CASSEGRYQPQHF
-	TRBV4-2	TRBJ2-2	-	TGTGCCAGCAGCCAACCCAGGACCGGGGAGCTGTTTTTT	CASSQPRTGELFF
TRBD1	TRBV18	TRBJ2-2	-	TGTGCCAGCTCACCTATAGATAGGGACAGCCGCACCGGGGAGCTGTTTTTT	CASSPIDRDSRTGELFF
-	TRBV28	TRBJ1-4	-	TGTGCCAGCAGTTTAATCTCCTTTGGGGAGGGGACTAATGAAAAACTGTTTTTT	CASSLISFGEGTNEKLFF
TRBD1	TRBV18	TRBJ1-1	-	TGTGCCAGCTCACCGATAGGGGGCAACACTGAAGCTTTCTTT	CASSPIGGNTEAFF
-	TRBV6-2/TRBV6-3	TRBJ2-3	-	TGTGCCAGCAGCGCGACTCGGGAGACAGATACGCAGTATTTT	CASSATRETDTQYF
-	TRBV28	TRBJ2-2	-	TGTGCCAGCAGTTTCCGCGGGGAGCTGTTTTTT	CASSFRGELFF
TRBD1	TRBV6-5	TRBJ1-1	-	TGTGCCAGCAGTTACTCTACAGGGGTTCCCTCTGAAGCTTTCTTT	CASSYSTGVPSEAFF
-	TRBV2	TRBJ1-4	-	TGTGCCAGCAGTGAGCCACGGAAACTGTTTTTT	CASSEPRKLFF
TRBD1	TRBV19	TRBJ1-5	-	TGTGCCAGTAGTAAGAGCCCGACAGGGTACAATCAGCCCCAGCATTTT	CASSKSPTGYNQPQHF
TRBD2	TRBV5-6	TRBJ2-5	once	TGTGCCAGCAGCTTTAGCGGGGGGGCTTGGGAGACCCAGTACTTC	CASSFSGGAWETQYF
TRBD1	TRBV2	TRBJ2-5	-	TGTGCCAGAGAGGGGACAGGGCAAGAGACCCAGTACTTC	CAREGTGQETQYF
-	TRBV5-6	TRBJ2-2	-	TGTGCCAGCAGTCAGGACGGGGGGCGCGGTACCGGGGAGCTGTTTTTT	CASSQDGGRGTGELFF
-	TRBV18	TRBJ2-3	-	TGTGCCAGCTCACCCCTAGGAGGAACAGATACGCAGTATTTT	CASSPLGGTDTQYF
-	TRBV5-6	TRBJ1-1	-	TGTGCCAGCAGCTTACGGACTGAAGCTTTCTTT	CASSLRTEAFF
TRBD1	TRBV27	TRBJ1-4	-	TGTGCCAGCAGTTTATATCCCCCGGGACAGGGGGCGGAATCAACTAATGAAAAACTGTTTTTT	CASSLYPPGQGAESTNEKLFF
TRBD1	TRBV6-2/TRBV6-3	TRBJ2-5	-	TGTGCCAGCAGTAAACGGACAGGGGGCATTGGAGAGACCCAGTACTTC	CASSKRTGGIGETQYF
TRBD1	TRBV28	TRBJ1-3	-	TGTGCCAGCAGTTTGGGACAGTCCAGAAGCACCATATATTTT	CASSLGQSRSTIYF
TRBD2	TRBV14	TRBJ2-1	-	TGTGCCAGCAGCCAACTTGGGCGGGGGGTCTCCTACAATGAGCAGTTCTTC	CASSQLGRGVSYNEQFF
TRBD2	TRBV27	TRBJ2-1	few	TGTGCCAGTAGCGGGAGCCCTTACAATGAGCAGTTCTTC	CASSGSPYNEQFF
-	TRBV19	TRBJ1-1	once	TGTGCCAGTAGTATTCGGGGGAACACTGAAGCTTTCTTT	CASSIRGNTEAFF